A selection of T cell receptor beta chains follows, all from one sample in a study of T cell responses to AZD1222 COVID-19 vaccine. Clones were sequenced by immunoSEQ multiplex PCR, and TCRdb holds only the in-frame ones, with some missing. In the table there are some 120,000 clones, approximately 90% of which are singletons. Material: peripheral blood, obtained on day 0 of MenACWY control vaccination. These receptors were collected from an adult in good health. CDR3s include the opening cysteine and the closing phenylalanine or tryptophan. Not every row has a clone size; where given, it reads once, few, many or a size class.

NA | TRBV7-2 | CASSWGLASYEQYF
once | TRBV5-4 | CASSLGGSGTYEQYF
NA | TRBV11-3 | CASRALTSGMDEQYF
NA | TRBV6-5 | CASRTNRVGTEAFF
NA | TRBV5-1 | CASSLENRGLKYTEAFF
NA | TRBV11-2 | CASSPGTAQGYTF
NA | TRBV9 | CAITGGRSDNEQFF
NA | TRBV30 | CAWKRTVYGYTF
NA | TRBV4-3 | CASSLVGGGELFF
NA | TRBV30 | CAWSRDPDSYEQYF
NA | TRBV14 | CASSQDVTRQETQYF
NA | TRBV10-3 | CAISPGGGSYEQYF
NA | TRBV19 | CATRDRVYGYTF
NA | TRBV7-3 | CASSFTRADTQYF
NA | TRBV6-5 | CASSYDPSVYEQYF